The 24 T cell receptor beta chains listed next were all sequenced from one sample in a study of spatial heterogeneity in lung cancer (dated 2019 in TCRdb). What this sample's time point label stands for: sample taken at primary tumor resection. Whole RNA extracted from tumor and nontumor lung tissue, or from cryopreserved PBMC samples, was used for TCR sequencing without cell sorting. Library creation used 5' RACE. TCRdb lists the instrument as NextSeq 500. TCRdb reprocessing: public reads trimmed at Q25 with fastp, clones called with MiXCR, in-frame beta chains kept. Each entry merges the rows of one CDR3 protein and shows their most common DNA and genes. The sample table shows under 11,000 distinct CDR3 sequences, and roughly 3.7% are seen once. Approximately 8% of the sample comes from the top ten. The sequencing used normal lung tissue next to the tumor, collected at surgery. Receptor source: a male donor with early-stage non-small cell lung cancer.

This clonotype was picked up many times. The DNA for the CDR3 is TGTGCCAGCAGACCACTCCCCGGAGGGACTAGCATCGGGACCCAGTACTTC. It is translated as CASRPLPGGTSIGTQYF. The chain couples TRBV28 to TRBJ2-5; 9 bases match TRBD2. Germline CDR1 reads MDHEN; CDR2 reads SYDVKM. The ends lost 6 bases at V and 7 bases at J; junction bases unmatched: 18. CDR3 size: 17 residues.

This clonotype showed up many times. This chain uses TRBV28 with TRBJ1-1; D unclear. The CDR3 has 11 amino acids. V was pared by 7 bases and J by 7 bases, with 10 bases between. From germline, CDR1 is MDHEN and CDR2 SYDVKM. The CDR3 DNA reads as TGTGCCAGCACTGGACGGAGTGAAGCTTTCTTT. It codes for CASTGRSEAFF.

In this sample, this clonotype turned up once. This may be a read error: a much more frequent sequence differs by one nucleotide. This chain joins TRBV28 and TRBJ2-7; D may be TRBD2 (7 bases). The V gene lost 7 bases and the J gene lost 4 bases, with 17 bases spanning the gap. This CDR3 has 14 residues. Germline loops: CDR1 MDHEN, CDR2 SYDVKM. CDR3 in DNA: TGTGCCAGCAATTTCAAAGAGGGGGGGTACGAGCAGTACTTC. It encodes CASNFKEGGYEQYF. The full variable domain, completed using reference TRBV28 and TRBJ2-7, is DVKVTQSSRYLVKRTGEKVFLECVQDMDHENMFWYRQDPGLGLRLIYFSYDVKMKEKGDIPEGYSVSREKKERFSLILESASTNQTSMYLCASNFKEGGYEQYFGPGTRLTVT.

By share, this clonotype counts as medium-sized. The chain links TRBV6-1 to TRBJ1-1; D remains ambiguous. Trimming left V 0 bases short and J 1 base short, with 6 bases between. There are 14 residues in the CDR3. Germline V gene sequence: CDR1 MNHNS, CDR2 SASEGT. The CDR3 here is CASSEALPNTEAFF. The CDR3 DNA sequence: TGTGCCAGCAGTGAAGCGCTTCCGAACACTGAAGCTTTCTTT.

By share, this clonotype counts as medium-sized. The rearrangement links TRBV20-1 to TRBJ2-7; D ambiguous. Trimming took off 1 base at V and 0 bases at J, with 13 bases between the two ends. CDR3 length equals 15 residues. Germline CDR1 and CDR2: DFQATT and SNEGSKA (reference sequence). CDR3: CSARGVRMSSYEQYF. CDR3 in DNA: TGCAGTGCTAGAGGGGTACGCATGTCCTCCTACGAGCAGTACTTC.

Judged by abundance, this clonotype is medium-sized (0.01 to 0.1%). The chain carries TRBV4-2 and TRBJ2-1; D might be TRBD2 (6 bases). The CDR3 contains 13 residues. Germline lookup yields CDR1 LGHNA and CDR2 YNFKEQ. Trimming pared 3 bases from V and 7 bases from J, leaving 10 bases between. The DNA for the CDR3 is TGTGCCAGCAGCCAGGGGGGTATTAATGAGCAGTTCTTC. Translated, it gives CASSQGGINEQFF.

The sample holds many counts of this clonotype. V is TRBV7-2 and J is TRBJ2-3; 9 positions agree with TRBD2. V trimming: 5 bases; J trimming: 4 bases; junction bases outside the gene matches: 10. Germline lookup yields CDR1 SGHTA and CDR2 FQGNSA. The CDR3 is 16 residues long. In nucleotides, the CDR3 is TGTGCCAGCAGCAAGTCTAGCGGGATTCGGGCAGATACGCAGTATTTT. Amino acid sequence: CASSKSSGIRADTQYF.

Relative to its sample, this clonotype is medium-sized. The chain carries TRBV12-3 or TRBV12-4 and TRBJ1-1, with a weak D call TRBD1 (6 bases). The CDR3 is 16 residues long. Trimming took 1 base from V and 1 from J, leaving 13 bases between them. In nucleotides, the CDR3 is TGTGCCAGCAGTTTAGAGTCGGGGGCTGGGAACACTGAAGCTTTCTTT. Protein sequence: CASSLESGAGNTEAFF.

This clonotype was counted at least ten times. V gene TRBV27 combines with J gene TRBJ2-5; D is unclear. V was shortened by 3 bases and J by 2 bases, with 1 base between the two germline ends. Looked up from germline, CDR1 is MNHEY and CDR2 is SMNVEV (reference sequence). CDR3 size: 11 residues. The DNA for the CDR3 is TGTGCCAGCAGTTTTCAAGAGACCCAGTACTTC. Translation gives CASSFQETQYF.

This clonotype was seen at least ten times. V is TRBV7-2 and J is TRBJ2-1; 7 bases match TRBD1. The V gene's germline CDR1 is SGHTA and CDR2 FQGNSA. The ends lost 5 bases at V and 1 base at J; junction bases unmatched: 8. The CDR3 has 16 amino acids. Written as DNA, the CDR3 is TGTGCCAGCAGCCCCCAGGGGGTCTCATCCTACAATGAGCAGTTCTTC. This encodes CASSPQGVSSYNEQFF.

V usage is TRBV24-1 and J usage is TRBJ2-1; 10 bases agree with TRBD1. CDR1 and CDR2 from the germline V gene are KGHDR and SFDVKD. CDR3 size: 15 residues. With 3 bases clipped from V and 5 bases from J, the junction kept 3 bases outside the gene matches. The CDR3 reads CATSDAGTGDNEQFF. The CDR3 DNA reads TGTGCCACCAGTGATGCCGGGACAGGGGACAATGAGCAGTTCTTC.

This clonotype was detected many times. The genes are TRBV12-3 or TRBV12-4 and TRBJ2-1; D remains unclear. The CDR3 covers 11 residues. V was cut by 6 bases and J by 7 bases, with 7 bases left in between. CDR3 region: CASSAVNEQFF. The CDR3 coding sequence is TGTGCCAGCAGCGCAGTAAATGAGCAGTTCTTC.

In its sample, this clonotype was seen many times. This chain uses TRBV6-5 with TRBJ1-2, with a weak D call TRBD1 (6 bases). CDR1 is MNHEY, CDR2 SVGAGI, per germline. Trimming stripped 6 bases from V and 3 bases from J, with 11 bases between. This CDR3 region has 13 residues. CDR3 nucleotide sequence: TGTGCCAGCAGCGGAGGGGGGTACTATGGCTACACCTTC. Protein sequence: CASSGGGYYGYTF.

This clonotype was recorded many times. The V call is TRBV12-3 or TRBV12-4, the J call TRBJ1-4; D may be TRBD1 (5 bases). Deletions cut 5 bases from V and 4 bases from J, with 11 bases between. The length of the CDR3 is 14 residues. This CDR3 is CASSPDRHNEKLFF. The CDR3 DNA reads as TGTGCCAGCAGTCCCGACAGACATAATGAAAAACTGTTTTTT.

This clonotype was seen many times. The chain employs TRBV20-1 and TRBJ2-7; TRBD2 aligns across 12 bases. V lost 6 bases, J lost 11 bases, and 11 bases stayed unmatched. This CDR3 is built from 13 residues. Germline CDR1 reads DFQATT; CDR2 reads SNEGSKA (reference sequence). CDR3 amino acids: CSAMEGLAGREYF. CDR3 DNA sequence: TGCAGTGCGATGGAGGGACTAGCGGGCCGTGAGTACTTC.

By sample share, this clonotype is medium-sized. CDR3 DNA sequence: TGCAGCGTGGGGGGAGGGCAAGAGACCCAGTACTTC. Translating it yields CSVGGGQETQYF. The J gene is TRBJ2-5, the V gene TRBV29-1; 7 nucleotides line up with TRBD2. Per germline, CDR1 SQVTM and CDR2 ANQGSEA. J gave up 2 bases and V 6 bases, and 3 bases lay outside the gene matches. The length of the CDR3 is 12 residues.

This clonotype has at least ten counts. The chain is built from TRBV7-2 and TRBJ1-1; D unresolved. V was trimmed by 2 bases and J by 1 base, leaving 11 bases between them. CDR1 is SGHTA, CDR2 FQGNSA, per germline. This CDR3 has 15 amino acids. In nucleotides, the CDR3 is TGTGCCAGCAGCTTATCTCCTATGTCGAACACTGAAGCTTTCTTT. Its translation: CASSLSPMSNTEAFF.

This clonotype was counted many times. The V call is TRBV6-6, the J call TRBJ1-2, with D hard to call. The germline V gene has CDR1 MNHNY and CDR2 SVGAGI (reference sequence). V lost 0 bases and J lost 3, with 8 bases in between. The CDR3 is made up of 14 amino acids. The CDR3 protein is CASSYSWGYYGYTF. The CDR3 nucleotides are TGTGCCAGCAGTTACTCATGGGGTTACTATGGCTACACCTTC.

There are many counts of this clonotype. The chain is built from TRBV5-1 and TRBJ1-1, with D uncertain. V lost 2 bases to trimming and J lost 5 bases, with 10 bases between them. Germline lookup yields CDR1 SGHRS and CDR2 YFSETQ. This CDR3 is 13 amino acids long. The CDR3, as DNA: TGCGCCAGCAGCTTTAGTTTTTCGACTGAAGCTTTCTTT. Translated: CASSFSFSTEAFF.

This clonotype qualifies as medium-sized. DNA of the CDR3: TGTGCCAGCAGTCGTACCTCAGGACTGCCTATCCCCTACGAGCAGTACTTC. This translates into CASSRTSGLPIPYEQYF. The chain recombines TRBV4-2 with TRBJ2-7, with D possibly matching TRBD2 (5 bases). Germline V gene lookup returns CDR1 LGHNA and CDR2 YNFKEQ. V was clipped by 6 bases and J by 2 bases, with 23 bases between them. The CDR3 has 17 residues.

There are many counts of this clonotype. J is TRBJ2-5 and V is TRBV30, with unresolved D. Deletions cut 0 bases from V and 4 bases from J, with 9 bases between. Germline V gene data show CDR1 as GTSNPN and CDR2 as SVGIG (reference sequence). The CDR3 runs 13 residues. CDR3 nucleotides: TGTGCCTGGAGTGTTACGGTCCCAGAGACCCAGTACTTC. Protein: CAWSVTVPETQYF. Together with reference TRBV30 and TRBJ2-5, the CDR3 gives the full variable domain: SQTIHQWPATLVQPVGSPLSLECTVEGTSNPNLYWYRQAAGRGLQLLFYSVGIGQISSEVPQNLSASRPQDRQFILSSKKLLLSDSGFYLCAWSVTVPETQYFGPGTRLLVL.

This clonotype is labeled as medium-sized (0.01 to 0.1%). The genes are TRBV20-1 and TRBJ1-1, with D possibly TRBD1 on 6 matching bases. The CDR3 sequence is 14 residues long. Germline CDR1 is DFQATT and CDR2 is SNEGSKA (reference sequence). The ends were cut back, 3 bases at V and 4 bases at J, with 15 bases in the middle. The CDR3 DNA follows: TGCAGTGCTAGGACAGGCATTTTGGGCACTGAAGCTTTCTTT. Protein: CSARTGILGTEAFF.

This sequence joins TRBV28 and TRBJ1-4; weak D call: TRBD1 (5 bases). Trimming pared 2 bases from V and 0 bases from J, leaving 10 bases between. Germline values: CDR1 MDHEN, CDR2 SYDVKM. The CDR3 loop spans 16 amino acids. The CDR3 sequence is CASSLPGTATNEKLFF. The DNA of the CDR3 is TGTGCCAGCAGTTTACCAGGGACCGCAACTAATGAAAAACTGTTTTTT. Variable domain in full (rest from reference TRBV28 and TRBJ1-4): DVKVTQSSRYLVKRTGEKVFLECVQDMDHENMFWYRQDPGLGLRLIYFSYDVKMKEKGDIPEGYSVSREKKERFSLILESASTNQTSMYLCASSLPGTATNEKLFFGSGTQLSVL.

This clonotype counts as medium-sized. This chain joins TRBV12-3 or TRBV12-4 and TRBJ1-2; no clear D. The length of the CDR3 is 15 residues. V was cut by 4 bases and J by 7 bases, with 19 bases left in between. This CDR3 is CASSYQGPRRTGYTF. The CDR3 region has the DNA TGTGCCAGCAGTTATCAAGGTCCCCGGAGGACTGGCTACACCTTC.